The 31 T cell receptor beta chains in this list originate from one sample, sequenced in a study of blood T cell repertoires in COVID-19. The assay was immunoSEQ multiplex PCR, and TCRdb's table has in-frame clones only and misses some. The sample has 300,000 or so clones, 70% to 90% seen once. Specimen: peripheral blood. These receptors originate from a man between 65 and 85 years old with acute or convalescent COVID-19.

The V and J genes are TRBV29-1 and TRBJ2-3, with 10 bases lining up with TRBD2. The CDR3 sequence is 17 residues long. J was trimmed by 6 bases and V by 6 bases; bases with no gene match: 18. Looked up from germline, CDR1 is SQVTM and CDR2 is ANQGSEA. The CDR3 reads CSVPKVASGSGLDTQYF. The CDR3 nucleotides read TGCAGCGTCCCCAAGGTGGCTAGCGGGAGTGGATTGGATACGCAGTATTTT.

V and J are TRBV28 and TRBJ1-5, with TRBD1 as a possible D gene (5 bases). The germline V gene encodes CDR1 MDHEN and CDR2 SYDVKM. V was cut by 4 bases and J by 3 bases, with 10 bases left in between. There are 14 residues in the CDR3. CDR3 sequence (DNA): TGTGCCAGCAGTTGGCGACAGTACAATCAGCCCCAGCATTTT. It is translated as CASSWRQYNQPQHF. Supplemented by reference TRBV28 and TRBJ1-5, the full variable domain reads DVKVTQSSRYLVKRTGEKVFLECVQDMDHENMFWYRQDPGLGLRLIYFSYDVKMKEKGDIPEGYSVSREKKERFSLILESASTNQTSMYLCASSWRQYNQPQHFGDGTRLSIL.

V gene TRBV28 combines with J gene TRBJ1-3; tentatively, D is TRBD1 (5 bases). The CDR3 length is 15 residues. CDR1 MDHEN and CDR2 SYDVKM come from the germline V gene. V was clipped by 2 bases and J by 2 bases, with 10 bases between them. The DNA for the CDR3 is TGTGCCAGCAGTTTAACTTGGGGCCCTGGAAACACCATATATTTT. Protein sequence: CASSLTWGPGNTIYF. Variable domain in full (rest from reference TRBV28 and TRBJ1-3): DVKVTQSSRYLVKRTGEKVFLECVQDMDHENMFWYRQDPGLGLRLIYFSYDVKMKEKGDIPEGYSVSREKKERFSLILESASTNQTSMYLCASSLTWGPGNTIYFGEGSWLTVV.

V and J are TRBV14 and TRBJ2-7, with 7 bases matching TRBD1. Trimming took 6 bases from V and 9 from J; bases not matched to a gene: 14. The CDR3 has 14 residues. CDR1 and CDR2 (germline): SGHDN, FVKESK. CDR3 protein: CASSRRGSQGWQYF. The CDR3 bases are TGTGCCAGCAGTCGCAGGGGGTCTCAGGGGTGGCAGTACTTC. Based on the CDR3 plus reference TRBV14 and TRBJ2-7, the full variable domain is EAGVTQFPSHSVIEKGQTVTLRCDPISGHDNLYWYRRVMGKEIKFLLHFVKESKQDESGMPNNRFLAERTGGTYSTLKVQPAELEDSGVYFCASSRRGSQGWQYFGPGTRLTVT.

The gene calls are TRBV7-2 and TRBJ2-3, with 7 bases aligning to TRBD2. Trimming took 5 bases from V and 4 from J; bases not matched to a gene: 6. Looked up from germline, CDR1 is SGHTA and CDR2 is FQGNSA. This CDR3 contains 14 residues. CDR3 in DNA: TGTGCCAGCAGCATTGGCGGGAGCGCAGATACGCAGTATTTT. Translation: CASSIGGSADTQYF.

The genes are TRBV29-1 and TRBJ1-1; TRBD1 is a possible D gene (5 bases). Between the trimmed V and J ends, which lost 7 bases and 1 base, there was a span of 10 bases. Per germline, CDR1 SQVTM and CDR2 ANQGSEA. The CDR3 has 12 amino acids. The DNA for the CDR3 is TGCAGCGCAGGACACGCGAACACTGAAGCTTTCTTT. Encoded protein: CSAGHANTEAFF.

The DNA for the CDR3 is TGTGCCAGCAGTTCGGGACAGGGGGCAGGAGCTTTCTTT. It is translated as CASSSGQGAGAFF. The V and J genes are TRBV28 and TRBJ1-1, with 12 bases aligning to TRBD1. Trimming at V came to 4 bases and at J to 10 bases, leaving 4 bases not matched to a gene. CDR1 is MDHEN, CDR2 SYDVKM, per germline. The CDR3 length is 13 residues.

The J gene is TRBJ1-1, the V gene TRBV3-1 (or the pseudogene TRBV3-2); D might be TRBD1 (6 bases). The CDR3 loop spans 14 amino acids. The V end lost 4 bases, the J end lost 2 bases, and 11 bases lay between the germline ends. Germline assignment: CDR1 LGHDT and CDR2 YNNKEL (reference sequence). The CDR3 DNA reads as TGTGCCAGCAGCCGTCGGACAGATAACACTGAAGCTTTCTTT. It is translated as CASSRRTDNTEAFF.

The V and J genes are TRBV18 and TRBJ2-7; possibly TRBD2 for D (5 bases). This CDR3 has 13 residues. V was trimmed by 3 bases and J by 3 bases, leaving 9 bases between them. Germline CDR1 reads KGHSH; CDR2 reads LQKENI. The CDR3 sequence is CASSPAGLYEQYF. DNA of the CDR3: TGTGCCAGCTCACCGGCGGGTCTCTACGAGCAGTACTTC.

V gene TRBV27 combines with J gene TRBJ2-7, with 11 bases lining up with TRBD2. V was pared by 7 bases and J by 7 bases, with 9 bases of the junction left unmatched. The CDR3 spans 14 residues. The V gene's germline CDR1 is MNHEY and CDR2 SMNVEV (reference sequence). Written as DNA, the CDR3 is TGTGCCAGCACCTCACTAGCGGGAGAAGGTGAGCAGTACTTC. It codes for CASTSLAGEGEQYF.

V usage is TRBV28 and J usage is TRBJ1-2; D is possibly TRBD1 (5 bases). From germline, CDR1 is MDHEN and CDR2 SYDVKM. The CDR3 extends over 14 amino acids. With 6 bases removed from V and 9 bases from J, the gap between germline ends came to 20 bases. CDR3 in amino acids: CASSQNQGLVRYTF. In DNA, the CDR3 is TGTGCCAGCAGCCAAAACCAGGGTTTGGTACGCTACACCTTC.

This chain joins TRBV7-8 and TRBJ2-1; D is uncertain. The CDR3 runs to 14 residues. Trimming shortened V by 1 base and J by 2 bases, and 6 bases separated the two germline ends. The germline V gene has CDR1 SGHVS and CDR2 FQNEAQ. The DNA of the CDR3 is TGTGCCAGCAGCTTAGGCGCAACCTACAATGAGCAGTTCTTC. This sequence encodes CASSLGATYNEQFF.

V gene TRBV10-2 combines with J gene TRBJ2-3; D not certain. Trimming took off 2 bases at V and 4 bases at J, with 4 bases between the two ends. Germline lookup yields CDR1 WSHSY and CDR2 SAAADI. This CDR3 contains 12 residues. CDR3 loop: CASSEVSDTQYF. CDR3 DNA: TGCGCCAGCAGTGAGGTATCAGATACGCAGTATTTT.

The chain combines TRBV9 with TRBJ1-2; TRBD1 aligns across 10 bases. V shed 0 bases and J 8 bases; nucleotides not matched to a gene: 7. This CDR3 region has 15 residues. The V gene's germline CDR1 is SGDLS and CDR2 YYNGEE. The CDR3 here is CASSVEGTGAGGYTF. CDR3 coding DNA: TGTGCCAGCAGCGTAGAAGGGACAGGGGCGGGCGGCTACACCTTC.

V and J are TRBV7-6 and TRBJ2-1; the D gene is possibly TRBD2 (6 bases). Germline V gene data show CDR1 as SGHVS and CDR2 as FNYEAQ. V lost 1 base and J lost 0, with 10 bases in between. CDR3 length: 16 residues. In DNA form, the CDR3 reads TGTGCCAGCAGCTTAGAGCGGGCGAGCTCCTACAATGAGCAGTTCTTC. Translating gives CASSLERASSYNEQFF.

The chain combines TRBV29-1 with TRBJ2-7, with D tentatively TRBD1 (6 bases). Germline values: CDR1 SQVTM, CDR2 ANQGSEA. Trimming took 6 bases from V and 5 from J, leaving 14 bases between them. The CDR3 length is 12 residues. The CDR3 here is CSVHRVLNEQYF. The CDR3 DNA reads TGCAGCGTCCACAGGGTCCTGAACGAGCAGTACTTC.

For this clone: Other DNA sequences from this sample encode an identical CDR3 as well. This chain links TRBV10-3 with TRBJ2-7, with TRBD2 as a possible D gene (6 bases). Germline V gives CDR1 ENHRY, CDR2 SYGVKD. The ends were cut back, 0 bases at V and 1 base at J, with 10 bases in the middle. This CDR3 is built from 15 residues. The CDR3 region has the DNA TGTGCCATCAGTGAGTCGGTGGAGGGATCCTACGAGCAGTACTTC. It is translated as CAISESVEGSYEQYF.

The J gene is TRBJ2-7, the V gene TRBV28, with 8 bases that match TRBD1. Trimming removed 1 base from V and 6 bases from J; junction bases left unmatched: 14. The CDR3 contains 17 residues. Germline V gives CDR1 MDHEN, CDR2 SYDVKM. The CDR3 bases are TGTGCCAGCAGTTTATCCGGCCTAGGACAGGGTAGATTCGAGCAGTACTTC. Protein sequence: CASSLSGLGQGRFEQYF.

This chain joins TRBV24-1 and TRBJ2-2, with 10 bases matching TRBD2. V trimming: 3 bases; J trimming: 1 base; junction bases outside the gene matches: 4. Germline CDR1 KGHDR, CDR2 SFDVKD. This CDR3 has 17 amino acids. DNA for the CDR3: TGTGCCACCAGTGATCCTTGGACTAGCGGGAACACCGGGGAGCTGTTTTTT. Translating it yields CATSDPWTSGNTGELFF.

The rearrangement links TRBV7-2 to TRBJ2-5; TRBD2 agrees at 7 bases. Germline V gives CDR1 SGHTA, CDR2 FQGNSA. The CDR3 totals 16 residues. V shed 4 bases and J 6 bases; nucleotides not matched to a gene: 14. CDR3 in amino acids: CASSWSGAGVEKTQYF. For the CDR3, the DNA is TGTGCCAGCAGCTGGAGCGGGGCGGGGGTAGAAAAGACCCAGTACTTC.

The chain has TRBV11-1 and TRBJ1-2; 8 positions agree with TRBD1. V lost 2 bases and J lost 7; bases outside the gene matches: 9. The germline V gene encodes CDR1 SGHAT and CDR2 FQDESV (reference sequence). The CDR3 runs 15 residues. The CDR3 DNA sequence: TGTGCCAGCAGCTTAAGAGGCCAGGGGGCCTTTGGCTACACCTTC. Translated: CASSLRGQGAFGYTF.

CDR3 amino acids: CASSSTAVGQGLGNTEAFF. CDR3 sequence (DNA): TGTGCCAGCAGCAGTACTGCTGTGGGACAGGGGTTGGGGAACACTGAAGCTTTCTTT. The chain joins TRBV4-2 to TRBJ1-1; 10 positions match TRBD1. CDR1 and CDR2 (germline): LGHNA, YNFKEQ. The ends lost 5 bases at V and 1 base at J; junction bases unmatched: 16. The CDR3 consists of 19 residues.

The chain has TRBV5-4 and TRBJ2-5; 16 nucleotides agree with TRBD2. Germline lookup yields CDR1 SGHNT and CDR2 YYREEE (reference sequence). V shed 3 bases, J shed 5 bases, and the junction held 4 bases outside the gene matches. The CDR3 is 16 residues long. The CDR3 is CASSSGTSGREETQYF. For the CDR3, the DNA is TGTGCCAGCAGCTCTGGGACTAGCGGGAGGGAGGAGACCCAGTACTTC.

The rearrangement uses TRBV7-6 and TRBJ2-7; D may be TRBD1 (6 bases). V was trimmed by 0 bases and J by 4 bases, leaving 13 bases between them. The CDR3 loop spans 15 amino acids. From germline, CDR1 is SGHVS and CDR2 FNYEAQ. As DNA, the CDR3 is TGTGCCAGCAGCTTAGCTAGTGGACAGATATACGAGCAGTACTTC. Protein sequence: CASSLASGQIYEQYF.

The chain joins TRBV19 to TRBJ1-5, with TRBD1 as a possible D gene (5 bases). Trimming removed 5 bases at V and 1 base at J, with 18 bases between. Germline V gene lookup returns CDR1 LNHDA and CDR2 SQIVND (reference sequence). CDR3 length: 17 amino acids. The CDR3 region has the DNA TGTGCCAGTAGTGCGGGACGACAAAGAGTCAGCAATCAGCCCCAGCATTTT. Protein sequence: CASSAGRQRVSNQPQHF.

V and J are TRBV24-1 and TRBJ2-3; 9 nucleotides align to TRBD1. The CDR3 is made up of 16 amino acids. V was clipped by 4 bases and J by 4 bases; unmatched bases: 8. Germline assignment: CDR1 KGHDR and CDR2 SFDVKD. CDR3 region: CATSDPLQGAPDTQYF. In nucleotides, the CDR3 is TGTGCCACCAGTGACCCCTTACAGGGGGCCCCAGATACGCAGTATTTT.

The rearrangement uses TRBV3-1 (or the pseudogene TRBV3-2) and TRBJ1-6; a weak D match, TRBD1 (5 bases). Trimming cost V 1 base and J 10 bases, with 14 bases left between them. Germline V gene lookup returns CDR1 LGHDT and CDR2 YNNKEL (reference sequence). The length of the CDR3 is 15 residues. The CDR3 sequence: CASSQVGEGGSPLHF. The CDR3 DNA reads as TGTGCCAGCAGCCAAGTGGGGGAGGGCGGCTCACCCCTCCACTTT.

As DNA, the CDR3 is TGTGCCAGCAGTCCGGGTGGCTTCGTGAACACTGAAGCTTTCTTT. Protein sequence: CASSPGGFVNTEAFF. The chain links TRBV28 to TRBJ1-1, with D unresolved. The V gene's germline CDR1 is MDHEN and CDR2 SYDVKM. This CDR3 is 15 amino acids long. The ends were cut back, 5 bases at V and 0 bases at J, with 13 bases in the middle.

The chain carries TRBV5-1 and TRBJ1-1; 7 nucleotides match TRBD1. This CDR3 has 15 residues. Trimming removed 7 bases from V and 1 base from J; junction bases left unmatched: 10. The germline V gene encodes CDR1 SGHRS and CDR2 YFSETQ. The CDR3 spells CASSSMGTANTEAFF. The CDR3 nucleotides are TGCGCCAGCTCCAGTATGGGGACAGCGAACACTGAAGCTTTCTTT. The full variable domain, with the rest looked up from reference TRBV5-1 and TRBJ1-1, is KAGVTQTPRYLIKTRGQQVTLSCSPISGHRSVSWYQQTPGQGLQFLFEYFSETQRNKGNFPGRFSGRQFSNSRSEMNVSTLELGDSALYLCASSSMGTANTEAFFGQGTRLTVV.

The chain uses TRBV4-1 and TRBJ1-4; 10 positions match TRBD1. Germline V lookup: CDR1 MGHRA, CDR2 YSYEKL. This CDR3 region has 18 residues. J gave up 3 bases and V 0 bases, and 7 bases lay outside the gene matches. The CDR3 is CASSQERTGGLANEKLFF. CDR3 DNA: TGCGCCAGCAGCCAAGAGAGGACAGGGGGTTTGGCTAATGAAAAACTGTTTTTT.

The DNA for the CDR3 is TGTGCCAGCAGCCCTAGCGGGGGGGCGAACGGGGAGCTGTTTTTT. Its translation is CASSPSGGANGELFF. The chain links TRBV9 to TRBJ2-2, with 12 bases matching TRBD2. The V segment lost 4 bases and the J segment 7 bases; nucleotides outside the gene matches: 5. The CDR3 is 15 residues long. Germline V lookup: CDR1 SGDLS, CDR2 YYNGEE.